A selection of T cell receptor beta chains follows, all from one sample in a study of CD8 T cells in ankylosing spondylitis. Each CDR3 protein gets one entry after TCRdb re-called the 5' RACE reads with MiXCR. The table records about 420,000 distinct CDR3 sequences, about a fifth of them present only once. The source material was blood, either unsorted or a sorted T cell fraction (not recorded which). These receptors were taken from a male donor with ankylosing spondylitis. CDR3s include the opening cysteine and the closing phenylalanine or tryptophan. D genes are given only for firm matches. Some rows mark clone size as missing; the rest say once, few, many or name a class of expanded clone.

TRBV20-1	TRBJ2-5	TRBD1	few	TGCAGTGCTTATACCCCAGGGGGTTTGGAGACCCAGTACTTC	CSAYTPGGLETQYF
TRBV2	TRBJ2-5	.	.	TGTGCCAGCAGGGACGGATCCGTGACCCAGTACTTC	CASRDGSVTQYF
TRBV10-3	TRBJ1-2	.	.	TGTGCCATCAGTGAGTCCCCCGGAGAAGGCTACACCTTC	CAISESPGEGYTF
TRBV19	TRBJ2-1	.	few	TGTGCCAGTGCCCGGGAAGGAAATTGGGCGATCTACAATGAGCAGTTCTTC	CASAREGNWAIYNEQFF
TRBV4-3	TRBJ2-2	.	few	TGCGCCAGCAGCCAAGGGTTGACCTCGCGAAGGAACACCGGGGAGCTGTTTTTT	CASSQGLTSRRNTGELFF
TRBV5-1	TRBJ2-3	TRBD2	few	TGCGCCAGCAGCTTCACTAGCGGGAGGTTCGCAGATACGCAGTATTTT	CASSFTSGRFADTQYF
TRBV27	TRBJ2-5	TRBD1	few	TGTGCCAGCGGAAAACAGGGGTCAGAGACCCAGTACTTC	CASGKQGSETQYF
TRBV3-1	TRBJ1-5	.	few	TGTGCCAGCAGCCAAGGGGGTGGGCTTACCCCCCAGCATTTT	CASSQGGGLTPQHF
TRBV6-2/TRBV6-3	TRBJ1-1	.	.	TGTGCCAGCAGTTACGAAGGGGCCACTGAAGCTTTCTTT	CASSYEGATEAFF
TRBV11-2	TRBJ2-2	TRBD2	.	TGTGCCAGCAGCCGGACTAGCGGCACGACCGGGGAGCTGTTTTTT	CASSRTSGTTGELFF
TRBV20-1	TRBJ1-2	.	few	TGCAGTGCTAGGCTTAACTATGGCTACACCTTC	CSARLNYGYTF
TRBV27	TRBJ1-6	.	.	TGTGCCAGCAGTTTTGGGACATTCGCTTCACCCCTCCACTTT	CASSFGTFASPLHF
TRBV20-1	TRBJ2-1	TRBD2	few	TGCAGTGCTAGAGGCTCATTGGGGACTAGCGGGAGCTACAATGAGCAGTTCTTC	CSARGSLGTSGSYNEQFF
TRBV4-1	TRBJ2-2	TRBD2	.	TGCGCCAGCAGCTATAGCGGGATGAACACCGGGGAGCTGTTTTTT	CASSYSGMNTGELFF
TRBV5-1	TRBJ2-7	TRBD1	few	TGCGCCAGCAGCTTTAGGGGACAGGGGTCGGGCGAGCAGTACTTC	CASSFRGQGSGEQYF
TRBV7-2	TRBJ2-7	TRBD1	.	TGTGCCAGCAGCCGGGCTAGAGGGACAGGGAATTACGAGCAGTACTTC	CASSRARGTGNYEQYF
TRBV7-9	TRBJ2-3	TRBD2	.	TGTGCCAGCAGCTTATATCGGGAGGCCGTGGGAGATACGCAGTATTTT	CASSLYREAVGDTQYF
TRBV11-1	TRBJ2-3	.	few	TGTGCCAGCAGCTTACGGGCAGGGGTCAGGACGCAGTATTTT	CASSLRAGVRTQYF
TRBV5-5	TRBJ2-1	TRBD2	.	TGTGCCAGCAGCCCCCGGGTAGCGGGAGCGGTTGAGCAGTTCTTC	CASSPRVAGAVEQFF
TRBV12-3/TRBV12-4	TRBJ1-6	.	.	TGTGCCAGCAGTCCGACGGACAGTCTCCCCCTCCACTTT	CASSPTDSLPLHF
TRBV2	TRBJ2-3	TRBD2	few	TGTGCCAGCAGTGTGTTAGCGGGACGTGATACGCAGTATTTT	CASSVLAGRDTQYF
TRBV29-1	TRBJ2-5	.	once	TGCAGCGTTGAAGATAGGAAGGGGCGAAGGAAGACCCAGTACTTC	CSVEDRKGRRKTQYF
TRBV11-3	TRBJ2-2	.	.	TGTGCCAGCAGCTTAGGCAGGGTTGCCGGGGAGCTGTTTTTT	CASSLGRVAGELFF
TRBV4-2	TRBJ2-1	.	many	TGTGCCAGCAGCTCCCCGAGCGGTTACAATGAGCAGTTCTTC	CASSSPSGYNEQFF
TRBV27	TRBJ1-2	.	.	TGTGCCAGCAGACCCTATAGGACCGCGGGGATTATGGGCTACACCTTC	CASRPYRTAGIMGYTF
TRBV5-6	TRBJ2-1	TRBD1	few	TGTGCCAGCAGCGCCGGGACAGGGTTTATGCATGAGCAGTTCTTC	CASSAGTGFMHEQFF
TRBV19	TRBJ1-5	.	few	TGTGCCAGTAGTATTTCGAAGGTCCCAGGTAATCAGCCCCAGCATTTT	CASSISKVPGNQPQHF
TRBV20-1	TRBJ1-4	.	few	TGCAGTGCTAGATTTTGGGCAACTAATGAAAAACTGTTTTTT	CSARFWATNEKLFF
TRBV9	TRBJ1-5	.	few	TGTGCCAGCAGCGTAGGGGTCAATAGCAATCAGCCCCAGCATTTT	CASSVGVNSNQPQHF
TRBV6-1	TRBJ2-7	.	.	TGTGCCAGCAGAGAAGACTCACAGGGCTACGAGCAGTACTTC	CASREDSQGYEQYF
TRBV5-1	TRBJ1-3	.	.	TGCGCCAGCAGCTTGGAGTCCTACTCTGGAAACACCATATATTTT	CASSLESYSGNTIYF
TRBV28	TRBJ1-5	.	.	TGTGCCAGCAGTTGGACAGATCAGCCCCAGCATTTT	CASSWTDQPQHF
TRBV28	TRBJ1-3	.	many	TGTGCCAGCAGTTTAGGGCAGGAAAACACCATATATTTT	CASSLGQENTIYF
TRBV21-1	TRBJ2-2	.	.	TGTGCCAGCAGCAACGGGGACGGGGAGCTGTTTTTT	CASSNGDGELFF
TRBV10-3	TRBJ1-1	.	.	TGTGCCATCTCTCGCGAAGGAGACACTGAAGCTTTCTTT	CAISREGDTEAFF
TRBV6-2/TRBV6-3	TRBJ1-5	.	few	TGTGCCAGCACCCTTCGACCGAATCAGCCCCAGCATTTT	CASTLRPNQPQHF
TRBV7-2	TRBJ1-3	.	few	TGTGCCAGCAGCCTAGGGTTCTCTGGAAACACCATATATTTT	CASSLGFSGNTIYF
TRBV5-5	TRBJ2-7	TRBD2	.	TGTGCCAGCAGCTTGGTTGCGACTAGCGGCTACGAGCAGTACTTC	CASSLVATSGYEQYF
TRBV4-1	TRBJ2-7	TRBD2	few	TGCGCCAGCAGCCCTACTAGCGGGAGGGCTTACGAGCAGTACTTC	CASSPTSGRAYEQYF
TRBV7-9	TRBJ1-1	.	few	TGTGCCAGCAGCAAGGAAGGGGGGAGTTCGACTGAAGCTTTCTTT	CASSKEGGSSTEAFF
TRBV15	TRBJ2-5	TRBD2	.	TGTGCCACCAGCAGAGACCGACTAGCGGGAATAGAGACCCAGTACTTC	CATSRDRLAGIETQYF